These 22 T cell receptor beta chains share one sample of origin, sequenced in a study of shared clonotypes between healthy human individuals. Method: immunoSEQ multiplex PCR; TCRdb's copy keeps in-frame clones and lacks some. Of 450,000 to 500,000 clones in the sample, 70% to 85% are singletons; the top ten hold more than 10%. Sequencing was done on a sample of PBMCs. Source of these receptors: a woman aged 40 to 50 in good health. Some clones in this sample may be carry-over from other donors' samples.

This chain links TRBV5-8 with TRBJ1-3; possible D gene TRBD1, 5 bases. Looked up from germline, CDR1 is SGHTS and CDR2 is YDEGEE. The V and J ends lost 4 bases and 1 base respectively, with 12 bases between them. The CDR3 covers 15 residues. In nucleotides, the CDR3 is TGTGCCAGCAGCCCAGGGACCTCATCTGGAAACACCATATATTTT. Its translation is CASSPGTSSGNTIYF. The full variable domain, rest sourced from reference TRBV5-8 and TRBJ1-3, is EAGVTQSPTHLIKTRGQQATLRCSPISGHTSVYWYQQALGLGLQFLLWYDEGEERNRGNFPPRFSGRQFPNYSSELNVNALELEDSALYLCASSPGTSSGNTIYFGEGSWLTVV.

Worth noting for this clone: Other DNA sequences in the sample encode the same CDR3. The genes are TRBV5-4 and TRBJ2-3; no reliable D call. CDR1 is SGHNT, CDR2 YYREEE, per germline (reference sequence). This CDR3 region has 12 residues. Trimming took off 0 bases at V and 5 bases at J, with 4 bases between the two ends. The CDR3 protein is CASSLGGDTQYF. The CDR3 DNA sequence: TGTGCCAGCAGCTTGGGGGGAGATACGCAGTATTTT.

DNA for the CDR3: TGTGCCAGCAGCGCAGACGGGGGCTACACCTTC. Amino acid sequence: CASSADGGYTF. This rearrangement joins TRBV2 to TRBJ1-2; D unclear. With 6 bases removed from V and 8 bases from J, the gap between germline ends came to 10 bases. The germline V gene encodes CDR1 SNHLY and CDR2 FYNNEI. The CDR3 has 11 residues.

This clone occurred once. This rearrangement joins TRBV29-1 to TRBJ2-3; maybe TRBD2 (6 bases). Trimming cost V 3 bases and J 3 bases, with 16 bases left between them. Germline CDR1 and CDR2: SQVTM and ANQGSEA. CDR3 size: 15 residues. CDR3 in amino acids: CSVESPPGETDTQYF. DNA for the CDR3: TGCAGCGTTGAGTCGCCTCCGGGGGAAACAGATACGCAGTATTTT.

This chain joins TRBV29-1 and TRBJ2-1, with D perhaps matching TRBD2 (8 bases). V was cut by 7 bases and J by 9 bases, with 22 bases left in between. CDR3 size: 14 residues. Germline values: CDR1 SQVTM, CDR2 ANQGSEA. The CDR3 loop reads CSARGAPNRGEQFF. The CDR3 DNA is TGCAGCGCGCGGGGGGCCCCCAACAGGGGTGAGCAGTTCTTC.

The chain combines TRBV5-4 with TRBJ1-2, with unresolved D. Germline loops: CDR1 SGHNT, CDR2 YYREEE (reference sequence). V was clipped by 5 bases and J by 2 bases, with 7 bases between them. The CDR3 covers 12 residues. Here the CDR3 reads CASSSPNYGYTF. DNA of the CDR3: TGTGCCAGCAGTAGCCCAAACTATGGCTACACCTTC.

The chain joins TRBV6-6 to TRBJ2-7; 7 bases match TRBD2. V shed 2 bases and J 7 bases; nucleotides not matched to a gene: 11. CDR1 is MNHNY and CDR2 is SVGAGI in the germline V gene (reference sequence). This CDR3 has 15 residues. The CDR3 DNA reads TGTGCCAGCAGTTACCAGCCGGGGGGAGGGCTTGAGCAGTACTTC. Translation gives CASSYQPGGGLEQYF.

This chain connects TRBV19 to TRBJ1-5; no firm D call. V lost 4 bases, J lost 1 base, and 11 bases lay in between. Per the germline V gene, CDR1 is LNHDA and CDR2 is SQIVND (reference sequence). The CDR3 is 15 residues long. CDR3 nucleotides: TGTGCCAGTAGTAGCCAGCGAGGGAGCAATCAGCCCCAGCATTTT. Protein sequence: CASSSQRGSNQPQHF.

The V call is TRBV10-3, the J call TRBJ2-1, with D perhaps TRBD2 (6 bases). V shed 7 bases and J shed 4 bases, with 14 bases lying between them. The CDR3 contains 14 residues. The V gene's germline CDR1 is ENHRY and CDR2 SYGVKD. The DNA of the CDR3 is TGTGCCATCACCCCCAGCGGGTTGTACAATGAGCAGTTCTTC. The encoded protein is CAITPSGLYNEQFF.

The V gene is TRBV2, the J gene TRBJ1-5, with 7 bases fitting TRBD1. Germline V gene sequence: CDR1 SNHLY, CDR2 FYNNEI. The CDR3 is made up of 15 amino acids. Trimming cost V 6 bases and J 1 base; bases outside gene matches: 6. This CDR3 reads CASRGGGVSNQPQHF. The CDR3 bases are TGTGCCAGCAGGGGAGGGGGCGTAAGCAATCAGCCCCAGCATTTT.

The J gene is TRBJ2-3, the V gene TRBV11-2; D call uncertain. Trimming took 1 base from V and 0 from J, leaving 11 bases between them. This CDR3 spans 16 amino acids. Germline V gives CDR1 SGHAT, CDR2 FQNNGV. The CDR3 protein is CASSLGIIASTDTQYF. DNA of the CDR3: TGTGCCAGCAGCTTAGGGATAATAGCTAGCACAGATACGCAGTATTTT.

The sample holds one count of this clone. CDR3 sequence reads: CASSQDRTGWQPQHF. The CDR3 nucleotides read TGCGCCAGCAGCCAAGATCGGACAGGGTGGCAGCCCCAGCATTTT. This chain joins TRBV4-1 and TRBJ1-5, with TRBD1 matching 8 bases. This CDR3 region has 15 residues. With V trimmed by 0 bases and J by 7 bases, 5 bases remained unmatched. Germline loops: CDR1 MGHRA, CDR2 YSYEKL.

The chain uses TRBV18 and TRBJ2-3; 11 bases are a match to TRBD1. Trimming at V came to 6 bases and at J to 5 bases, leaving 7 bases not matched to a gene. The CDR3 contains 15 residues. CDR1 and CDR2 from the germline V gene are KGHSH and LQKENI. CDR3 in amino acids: CASSPGQGVGDTQYF. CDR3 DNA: TGTGCCAGCTCGCCGGGACAGGGGGTCGGAGATACGCAGTATTTT.

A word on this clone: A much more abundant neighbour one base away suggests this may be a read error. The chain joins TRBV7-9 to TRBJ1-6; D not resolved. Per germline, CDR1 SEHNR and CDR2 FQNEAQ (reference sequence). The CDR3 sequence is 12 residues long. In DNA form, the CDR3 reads TGTGCCAGCAGCACGATGAATTCACCCCCCCACTTT. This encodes CASSTMNSPPHF.

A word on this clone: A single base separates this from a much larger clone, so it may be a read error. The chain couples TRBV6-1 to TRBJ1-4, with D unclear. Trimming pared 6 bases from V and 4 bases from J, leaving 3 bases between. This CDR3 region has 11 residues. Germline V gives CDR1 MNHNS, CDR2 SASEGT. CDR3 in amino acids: CASRFNEKLFF. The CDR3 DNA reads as TGTGCCAGCAGGTTTAATGAAAAACTGTTTTTT.

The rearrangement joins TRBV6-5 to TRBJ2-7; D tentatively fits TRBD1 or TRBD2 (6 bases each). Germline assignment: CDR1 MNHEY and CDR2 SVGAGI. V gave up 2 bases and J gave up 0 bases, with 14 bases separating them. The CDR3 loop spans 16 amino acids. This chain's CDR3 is CASSYGYGGSSYEQYF. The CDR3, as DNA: TGTGCCAGCAGTTACGGTTACGGGGGCAGCTCCTACGAGCAGTACTTC.

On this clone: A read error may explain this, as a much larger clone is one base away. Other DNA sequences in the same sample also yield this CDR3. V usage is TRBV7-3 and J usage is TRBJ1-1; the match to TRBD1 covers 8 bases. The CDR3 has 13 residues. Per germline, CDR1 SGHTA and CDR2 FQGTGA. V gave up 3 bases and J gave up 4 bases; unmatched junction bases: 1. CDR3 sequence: CASSFDRGTEAFF. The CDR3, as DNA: TGTGCCAGCAGCTTCGACAGGGGCACTGAAGCTTTCTTT.

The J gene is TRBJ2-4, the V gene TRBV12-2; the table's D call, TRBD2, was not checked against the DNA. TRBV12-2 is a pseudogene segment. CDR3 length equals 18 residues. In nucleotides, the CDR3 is TGTGCAAGTCGCTCACCTAGCGGGAGCTACTTAGCCAAAAACATTCAGTACTTC. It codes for CASRSPSGSYLAKNIQYF.

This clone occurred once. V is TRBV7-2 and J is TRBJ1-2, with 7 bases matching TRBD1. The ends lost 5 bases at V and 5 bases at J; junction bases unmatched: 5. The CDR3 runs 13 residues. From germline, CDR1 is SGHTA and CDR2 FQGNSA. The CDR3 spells CASSHGQVYGYTF. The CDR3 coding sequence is TGTGCCAGCAGCCACGGACAGGTTTATGGCTACACCTTC. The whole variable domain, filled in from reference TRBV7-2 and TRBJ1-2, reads GAGVSQSPSNKVTEKGKDVELRCDPISGHTALYWYRQSLGQGLEFLIYFQGNSAPDKSGLPSDRFSAERTGGSVSTLTIQRTQQEDSAVYLCASSHGQVYGYTFGSGTRLTVV.

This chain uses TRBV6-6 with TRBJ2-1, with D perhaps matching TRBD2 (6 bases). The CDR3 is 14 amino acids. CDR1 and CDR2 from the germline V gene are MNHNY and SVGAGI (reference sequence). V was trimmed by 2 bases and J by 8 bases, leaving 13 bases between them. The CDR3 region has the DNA TGTGCCAGCAGTTACGGGGGGAGTCGGTATGAGCAGTTCTTC. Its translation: CASSYGGSRYEQFF.

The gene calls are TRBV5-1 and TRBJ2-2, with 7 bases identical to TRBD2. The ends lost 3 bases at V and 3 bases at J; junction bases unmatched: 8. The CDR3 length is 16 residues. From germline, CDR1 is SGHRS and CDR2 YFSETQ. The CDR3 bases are TGCGCCAGCAGCTCCCTGGGGAGGGTTGACACCGGGGAGCTGTTTTTT. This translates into CASSSLGRVDTGELFF.

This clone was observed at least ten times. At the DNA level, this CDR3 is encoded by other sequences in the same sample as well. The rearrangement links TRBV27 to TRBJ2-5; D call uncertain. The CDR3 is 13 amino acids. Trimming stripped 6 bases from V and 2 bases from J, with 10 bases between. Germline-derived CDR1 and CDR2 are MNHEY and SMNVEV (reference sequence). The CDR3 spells CASRVRGQETQYF. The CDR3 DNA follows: TGTGCCAGCAGAGTTCGCGGACAAGAGACCCAGTACTTC.